This TCR beta chain was recorded in a study of cytomegalovirus exposure and HLA in healthy donors (TCRdb year 2017). Study-wide context: An earlier analysis of roughly 500 of the donors reported 276 Gb of sequence data and some 110 million unique TCR beta sequences obtained from 180 million or so T cells. The aim of the study was to test whether cataloging public T cell receptors could identify signatures of past pathogen exposure. The study combined high-throughput TCR immunosequencing, statistical association of individual TCRs with disease status, and machine learning to predict cytomegalovirus infection status. Typing coverage varied by locus: 629-630 donors for A, B, C, DRB1 and DQB1; more than 500 for DQA1; about 600 for DPA1; around 490 for DPB1. The T cell repertoires of some 700 subjects were profiled by immunosequencing and related to cytomegalovirus serostatus. The genetic ancestry cluster associated with self-reported Caucasian donors included 81% of the 300 to 450 genotyped donors. A later genetic analysis used genome-wide SNP genotypes for about three fifths of the 666 donors, treating that subset as a discovery cohort. Every repertoire in the discovery cohort had been generated on one and the same sequencing platform. Both class I and class II loci were covered by HLA typing, at four-digit resolution. An earlier analysis of approximately 580 of the donors used high-throughput TCR beta sequencing to judge whether each TCR beta V gene segment behaved as functional or pseudogenic. Alongside the repertoire data, information on donor age, sex, ethnicity and CMV serostatus was compiled. An early release covering roughly 600 HLA-typed donors comprised 250 to 350 gigabases of sequencing data and approximately 85 million unique TCR sequences. In addition to the first cohort of 650 to 800 subjects, a separate validation cohort of 120 different subjects was used. On average, around 240,000 unique TCR beta nucleotide sequences were sequenced per donor among 398 genotyped donors of the cohort, with about 17% of those sequences being non-productive. In a later analysis, previously published TCR beta repertoires from more than 500 donors were re-analyzed and high-resolution HLA genotyping was added so that TCR occurrence patterns could be studied. Rather than drawing on any new phenotypic data, the later analysis identified candidate immune exposures from TCR beta sequences and the way those sequences occurred across donors. Because of strong linkage in the cohort, four to six DR-DQ haplotypes were treated as single units for association and clustering.

The cohort was made up of roughly 670 healthy bone marrow donors. All cohort members were sampled while nominally healthy, although unrecorded immune exposures were likely present. The donor tested CMV seronegative, placing the donor among the 350 or so seronegative members of the cohort. A peripheral blood sample was provided by each donor, and peripheral blood mononuclear cells were used for TCR beta sequencing. Genomic DNA extraction from the blood cell samples was performed with the Qiagen DNeasy Blood Extraction Kit. Receptor amplification or capture employed the immunoSEQ multiplex PCR assay. For the multiplex PCR, a mixture combining 60 forward primers for TCR Vbeta segments and 13 reverse primers for TCR Jbeta segments was used. The CDR3 region of rearranged TCR beta genes was amplified from genomic DNA by a multiplex PCR assay. On the Illumina HiSeq System, the amplified TCR beta libraries were sequenced as 87-base-pair reads. In the source study's methods: Across the roughly 670 repertoires, a later analysis counted 60 million to 90 million unique TCR beta chains, 9.5 million to 12 million of which were shared by at least two donors. Raw reads were error-corrected and collapsed into unique sequences with a nearest-neighbor algorithm that merged closely related sequences to remove PCR and sequencing errors. V, D and J gene segments were assigned by aligning CDR3 sequences to IMGT reference sequences. For a sequence to be retained, at least a six-nucleotide match to both a V gene segment and a J gene segment was required. A rearrangement was called productive if the CDR3 had no stop codons and remained in frame with V and J, and every other rearrangement was called non-productive. Following IMGT convention, CDR3 was defined as the stretch from the second conserved V-encoded cysteine to the conserved J-encoded phenylalanine. The earlier analysis of 587 of the donors excluded any sequence lacking an unambiguous match to a single V gene segment. An earlier analysis of 450 to 650 of the donors called V segments functional above 56.7% productive rearrangements and segregating when the between-donor standard deviation exceeded 5%. A statistical classification framework was developed to diagnose cytomegalovirus status using the catalog of TCR beta chain sequences. A later analysis assigned V and J genes by comparing TCR nucleotide sequences with IMGT/GENE-DB human TR gene sequences. In a later analysis, CDR3 sequences and most-parsimonious VDJ recombination scenarios were assigned using the TCRdist pipeline. A later analysis defined each TCR beta chain by its CDR3 amino acid sequence plus V-gene family, and excluded reads lacking a unique V-gene family. As a way to deal with suspected cross-contamination and a sequencing artifact, a later analysis dropped approximately 590 nucleotide sequences that were highly shared and had low generation probability. In a later analysis, a clonal expansion index for each public chain was calculated from normalized within-repertoire ranks of inferred template counts. In a later analysis, generation probabilities were computed with a VDJ recombination model fitted to out-of-frame rearrangements, and the resulting probabilities were checked against IGoR. Hypergeometric tests were used in a later analysis to score TCR-TCR, TCR-HLA and TCR-CMV co-occurrence, with a repertoire-size bias correction applied to the TCR pairs. To estimate false discovery rates, a later analysis permuted the HLA or CMV assignments 20 times. In a later analysis, co-occurring TCRs were grouped using DBSCAN, and TCRdist sequence similarity was added for clustering within HLA-allele-positive subsets. Repertoires with fewer than 30,000 or more than 120,000 public chains, plus five repertoires with anomalous nucleotide sharing, were excluded from co-occurrence clustering. The table was pulled from immuneACCESS by TCRdb, which kept in-frame rearrangements only. Such tables lose some clones; where checked, under half of the loss comes from unresolved V genes, and the rest has no known cause. V, J and clone size are taken as reported in that table, and D and trimming were inferred from the DNA itself. This sample comprises 110,000 or so clones, 82% of them detected only once. Clones ranked in the top ten supply around 2.7% of the sample.

Results and caveats for the whole study, not just this receptor: According to the authors, the approach could potentially be generalized to other disease states and immunological phenotypes. V-gene and J-gene trimming of TCR beta chains was associated with a missense DCLRE1C variant in a later genetic analysis, and the association was replicated in an independent cohort. A further reported finding was that TCR beta sequences accurately predicted the HLA-A and HLA-B alleles for most subjects in the first cohort. Linkage disequilibrium might explain the correlated functional status among segregating V segments, but an unknown experimental factor could not be ruled out. Because counts were too low, more than 15 rarely observed V segments, including chromosome 9 orphons, were excluded from the earlier analysis of several hundred of the donors. In a later analysis, over 15,000 TCR beta sequences were associated with specific HLA alleles at a false discovery rate of 0.05. The classifier was reported to diagnose cytomegalovirus status with high specificity and sensitivity in both the original and validation cohorts. Several of the top co-occurrence clusters appeared to be linked to parvovirus B19, influenza, CMV and Epstein-Barr virus, according to a later analysis. Assigning TCR associations to individual alleles was difficult when HLA alleles, especially DR and DQ, strongly co-occurred. In vitro tests confirmed that a few of the cytomegalovirus-associated TCR beta chains recognize cytomegalovirus antigens. In this cohort, only TCR beta chains were sequenced, and detectable features were limited by the absence of alpha or paired-chain data. In a later analysis, HLA-associated TCR beta chains were found to be more clonally expanded and to have lower generation probabilities than equally common non-associated chains. In a later analysis, most CMV-associated TCR beta chains were found to appear HLA-restricted, with HLA associations seemingly driven largely by CMV exposure. For the cohort, immune exposure information was limited to CMV serostatus. HLA typing was unavailable for some donors at each locus, so association tests used only the typed subset. Most TCR sequences were observed very rarely across donors, whereas some public TCRs were present in many individuals. Sequencing depth was assumed to be roughly uniform across donors in the presence/absence analyses, though that assumption may not hold. The study listed 164 TCR beta chains as associated with cytomegalovirus. In a later analysis, the rate of TCR association differed among HLA loci, with DRB1 alleles having the most associated TCRs and HLA-C alleles having the fewest. A group of highly shared sequence variants was considered likely to be a technical artifact of the sequencing pipeline. A later genetic analysis reported fewer N-insertions in productive TCRs among donors in an Asian-associated ancestry cluster than the approximately 700-donor mean. In an earlier analysis of under 600 of the donors, most TCR beta V segments were observed in productive rearrangements about 90% or about 30% of the time, broadly matching IMGT annotations.

Notes on this clone: Its antigen is currently not known. It has no much larger one-base neighbor in the sample; base qualities were not kept.

The origin of this receptor is a woman aged 18-30 years in good health and CMV-seronegative. Sequenced sample: PBMCs.

Here is the DNA: TGTGCCAGCACTCCAGGGGGCCGGGCTGAAGCTTTCTTT. It specifies CASTPGGRAEAFF. The chain joins TRBV25-1 to TRBJ1-1; 8 nucleotides in the junction match TRBD1. According to the germline V gene, CDR1 reads MGHDK and CDR2 reads SYGVNS. Trimming takes 7 bases off V and 6 bases off J; junction bases not matched to a gene: 7. Its CDR3 holds 13 amino acids, cysteine through phenylalanine. The only DNA kept is the CDR3, 39 bases in frame from the first base.